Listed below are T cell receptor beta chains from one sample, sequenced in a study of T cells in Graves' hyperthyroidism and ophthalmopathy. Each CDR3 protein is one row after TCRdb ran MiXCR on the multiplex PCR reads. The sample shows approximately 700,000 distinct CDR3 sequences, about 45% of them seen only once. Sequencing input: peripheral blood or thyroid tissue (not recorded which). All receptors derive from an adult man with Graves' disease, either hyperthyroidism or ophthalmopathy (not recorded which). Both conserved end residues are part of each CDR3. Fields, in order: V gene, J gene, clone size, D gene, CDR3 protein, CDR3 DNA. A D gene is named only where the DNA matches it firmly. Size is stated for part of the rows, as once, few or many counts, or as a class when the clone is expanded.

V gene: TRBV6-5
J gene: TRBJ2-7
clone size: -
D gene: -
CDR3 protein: CASSEDVGTKEQYF
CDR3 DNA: TGTGCCAGCAGTGAAGACGTCGGGACCAAAGAGCAGTACTTC

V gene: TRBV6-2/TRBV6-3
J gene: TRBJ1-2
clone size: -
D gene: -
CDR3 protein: CASSYLLERSNYGYTF
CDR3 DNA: TGTGCCAGCAGTTACCTCTTGGAGCGCTCGAACTATGGCTACACCTTC

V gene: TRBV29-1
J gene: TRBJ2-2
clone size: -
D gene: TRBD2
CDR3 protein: CSRTSGGTGELFF
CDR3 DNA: TGCAGTCGGACTAGCGGTGGGACCGGGGAGCTGTTTTTT

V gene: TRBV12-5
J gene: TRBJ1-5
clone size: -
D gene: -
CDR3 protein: CASVPGTYSNQPQHF
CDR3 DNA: TGTGCTAGTGTTCCAGGGACCTATAGCAATCAGCCCCAGCATTTT

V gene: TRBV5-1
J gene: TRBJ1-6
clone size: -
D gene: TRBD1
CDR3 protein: CVSSRQGFEDSPLHF
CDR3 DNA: TGCGTCAGCAGCCGACAGGGATTTGAGGATTCACCCCTCCACTTT

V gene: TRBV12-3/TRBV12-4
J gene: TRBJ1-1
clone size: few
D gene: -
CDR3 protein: CASSFTFHTEAFF
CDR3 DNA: TGTGCCAGCAGTTTTACGTTCCACACTGAAGCTTTCTTT

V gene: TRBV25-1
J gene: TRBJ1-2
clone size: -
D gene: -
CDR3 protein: CASSYHPGAGPLYGYTF
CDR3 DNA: TGTGCCAGCAGCTATCACCCGGGGGCAGGGCCCCTCTATGGCTACACCTTC

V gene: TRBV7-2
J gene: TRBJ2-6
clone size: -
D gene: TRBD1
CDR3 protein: CASSLRLAGGASGANVLTF
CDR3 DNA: TGTGCCAGCAGCTTAAGATTGGCAGGGGGCGCTTCTGGGGCCAACGTCCTGACTTTC

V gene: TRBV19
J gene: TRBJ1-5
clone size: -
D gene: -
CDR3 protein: CAGGGSGNQPQHF
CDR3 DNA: TGTGCTGGAGGGGGGTCGGGCAATCAGCCCCAGCATTTT

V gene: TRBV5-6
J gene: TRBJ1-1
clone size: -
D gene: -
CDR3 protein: CASSAAKGTRNTEAFF
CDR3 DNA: TGTGCCAGCAGCGCGGCAAAGGGGACTAGGAACACTGAAGCTTTCTTT

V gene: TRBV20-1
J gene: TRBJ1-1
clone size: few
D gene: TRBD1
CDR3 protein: CSAQGAIMVTEAFF
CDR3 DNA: TGCAGTGCACAGGGGGCGATAATGGTCACTGAAGCTTTCTTT

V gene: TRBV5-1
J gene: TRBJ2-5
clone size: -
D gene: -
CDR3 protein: CASSLKYQETQYF
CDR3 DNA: TGCGCCAGCAGCCTCAAGTACCAAGAGACCCAGTACTTC

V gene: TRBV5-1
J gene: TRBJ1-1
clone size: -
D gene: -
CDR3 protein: CASSRRFEGVNTEAFF
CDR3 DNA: TGCGCCAGCAGCCGACGGTTCGAGGGTGTGAACACTGAAGCTTTCTTT

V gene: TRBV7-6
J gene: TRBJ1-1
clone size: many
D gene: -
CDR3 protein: CASRDGQKNTEAFF
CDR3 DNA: TGTGCCAGCAGAGACGGACAGAAGAACACTGAAGCTTTCTTT

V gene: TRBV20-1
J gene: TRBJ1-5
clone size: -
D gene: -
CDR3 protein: CSASLTADNQPQHF
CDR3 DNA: TGCAGTGCTAGTTTGACAGCAGACAATCAGCCCCAGCATTTT

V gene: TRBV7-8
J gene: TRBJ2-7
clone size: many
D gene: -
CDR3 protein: CASSLDRSEQYF
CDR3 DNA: TGTGCCAGCAGCTTAGATCGCAGCGAGCAGTACTTC

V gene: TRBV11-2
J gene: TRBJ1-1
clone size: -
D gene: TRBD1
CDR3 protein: CASSRDRGGNTEAFF
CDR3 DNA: TGTGCCAGCAGCCGAGACAGGGGTGGGAACACTGAAGCTTTCTTT

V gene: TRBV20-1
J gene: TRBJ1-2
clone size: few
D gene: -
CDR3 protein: CSARLDRGYGYTF
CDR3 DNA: TGCAGTGCTAGATTAGACAGAGGCTATGGCTACACCTTC

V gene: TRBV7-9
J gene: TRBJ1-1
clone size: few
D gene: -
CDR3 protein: CASSPRQVLNTEAFF
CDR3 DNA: TGTGCCAGCAGCCCGAGACAGGTCCTGAACACTGAAGCTTTCTTT

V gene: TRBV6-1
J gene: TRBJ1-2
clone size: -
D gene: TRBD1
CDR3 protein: CASGQGQIYGYTF
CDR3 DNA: TGTGCCAGCGGACAGGGGCAAATCTACGGCTACACCTTC

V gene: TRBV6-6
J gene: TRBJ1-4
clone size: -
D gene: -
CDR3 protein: CASSSRGTYEKLFF
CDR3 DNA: TGTGCCAGCAGTTCCCGCGGGACCTATGAAAAACTGTTTTTT

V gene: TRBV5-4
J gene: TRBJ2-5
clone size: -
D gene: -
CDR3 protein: CASSSPLTEETQYF
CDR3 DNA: TGTGCCAGCAGCTCCCCCTTGACAGAAGAGACCCAGTACTTC

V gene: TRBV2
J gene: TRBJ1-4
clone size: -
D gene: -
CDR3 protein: CASSVRRDPLFF
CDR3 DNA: TGTGCCAGCAGTGTTCGCAGGGACCCACTGTTTTTT

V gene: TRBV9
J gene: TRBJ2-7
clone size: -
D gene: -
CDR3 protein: CASSQGLATGEQYF
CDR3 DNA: TGTGCCAGCAGCCAAGGATTGGCTACGGGCGAGCAGTACTTC

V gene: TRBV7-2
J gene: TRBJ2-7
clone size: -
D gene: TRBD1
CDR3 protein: CASSLAPTGSSEQYF
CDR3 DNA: TGTGCCAGCAGCTTAGCACCGACAGGGTCCTCCGAGCAGTACTTC

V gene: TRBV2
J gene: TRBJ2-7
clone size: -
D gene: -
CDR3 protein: CASTLDGYYEQYF
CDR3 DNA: TGTGCCAGCACATTGGACGGGTACTACGAGCAGTACTTC

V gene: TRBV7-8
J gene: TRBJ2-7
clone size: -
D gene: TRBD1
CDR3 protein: CASSLQGAGSYEQYF
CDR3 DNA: TGTGCCAGCAGCTTACAGGGGGCCGGGTCCTACGAGCAGTACTTC